The TCR beta chain under discussion was sequenced for a study of regulatory T cells in long-lasting Graves disease. Notes on the study in general: TRBV28 was favored in persistent disease, as were TRBJ1-2 and TRBJ2-5. Patients with persistent disease shared some 2,500 public clonotypes, outpacing the roughly 1,000 shared by new patients.

In its sample, this clonotype was seen a few times. The antigen remains unidentified. CDR3 regions were amplified by Arm-PCR using iRepertoire HTBI primers to build TCR beta libraries. Via MiXCR, TCRdb re-called the multiplex PCR reads, giving one row per CDR3 protein. The sample lists over 300,000 distinct CDR3 sequences, roughly a fifth occurring once. Time point of the sample: persistent/refractory GD, antithyroid drugs over 5 years with positive TRAb. RNA extracted from PBMCs served as the sequencing template. The V gene lost 0 bases and the J gene lost 3 bases, with 13 bases spanning the gap. Germline assignment: CDR1 SGHRS and CDR2 YFSETQ. The CDR3 spans 16 residues.

The chain recombines TRBV5-1 with TRBJ1-3; no clear D gene. The specimen comprised peripheral blood mononuclear cells (PBMCs), sampled when the disease was refractory, from a patient treated with antithyroid drugs. The receptor was isolated from a female donor with Graves disease. The CDR3 region is CASSLGNPAVGNTIYF. In nucleotides, the CDR3 is TGCGCCAGCAGCTTGGGTAACCCCGCCGTTGGAAACACCATATATTTT.